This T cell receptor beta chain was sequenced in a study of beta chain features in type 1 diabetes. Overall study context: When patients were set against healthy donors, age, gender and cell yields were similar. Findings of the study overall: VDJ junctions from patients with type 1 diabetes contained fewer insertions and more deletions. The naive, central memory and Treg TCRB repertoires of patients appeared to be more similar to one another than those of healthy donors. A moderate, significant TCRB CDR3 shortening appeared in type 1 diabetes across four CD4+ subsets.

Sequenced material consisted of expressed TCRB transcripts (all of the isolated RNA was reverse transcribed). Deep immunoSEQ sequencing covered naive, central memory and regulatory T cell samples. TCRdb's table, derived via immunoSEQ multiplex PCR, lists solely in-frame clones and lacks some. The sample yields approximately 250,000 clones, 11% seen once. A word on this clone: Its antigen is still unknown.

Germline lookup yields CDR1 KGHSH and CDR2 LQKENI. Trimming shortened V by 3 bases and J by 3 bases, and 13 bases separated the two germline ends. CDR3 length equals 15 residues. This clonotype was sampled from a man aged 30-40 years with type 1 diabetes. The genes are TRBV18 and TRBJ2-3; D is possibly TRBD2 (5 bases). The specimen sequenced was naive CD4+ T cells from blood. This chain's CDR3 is CASSPRTPGTDTQYF. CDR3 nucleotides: TGTGCCAGCTCACCTCGGACCCCGGGGACAGATACGCAGTATTTT. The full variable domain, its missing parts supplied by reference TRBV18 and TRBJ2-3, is NAGVMQNPRHLVRRRGQEARLRCSPMKGHSHVYWYRQLPEEGLKFMVYLQKENIIDESGMPKERFSAEFPKEGPSILRIQQVVRGDSAAYFCASSPRTPGTDTQYFGPGTRLTVL.